This T cell receptor beta chain was captured in a study of blood T cells in healthy people across ages. A second PCR, run for about 7 to 11 cycles, used a sample-barcoded 5' primer plus a J-beta primer mix. TCRdb reanalysed the 5' RACE reads using MiXCR and keeps one entry per CDR3 protein. The data contain 750,000 to 950,000 distinct CDR3 sequences, about 53% of them singletons. This clonotype was counted only a few times. The length of the CDR3 is 13 residues. From germline, CDR1 is MNHEY and CDR2 SMNVEV (reference sequence). Trimming removed 6 bases at V and 2 bases at J, with 9 bases between. This receptor was identified in a man at least 80 years old in good health. This chain links TRBV27 with TRBJ2-3, with D unclear. Sequencing used blood. CDR3 in DNA: TGTGCCAGCAGCCGGGCGGCCACAGATACGCAGTATTTT. Protein: CASSRAATDTQYF.